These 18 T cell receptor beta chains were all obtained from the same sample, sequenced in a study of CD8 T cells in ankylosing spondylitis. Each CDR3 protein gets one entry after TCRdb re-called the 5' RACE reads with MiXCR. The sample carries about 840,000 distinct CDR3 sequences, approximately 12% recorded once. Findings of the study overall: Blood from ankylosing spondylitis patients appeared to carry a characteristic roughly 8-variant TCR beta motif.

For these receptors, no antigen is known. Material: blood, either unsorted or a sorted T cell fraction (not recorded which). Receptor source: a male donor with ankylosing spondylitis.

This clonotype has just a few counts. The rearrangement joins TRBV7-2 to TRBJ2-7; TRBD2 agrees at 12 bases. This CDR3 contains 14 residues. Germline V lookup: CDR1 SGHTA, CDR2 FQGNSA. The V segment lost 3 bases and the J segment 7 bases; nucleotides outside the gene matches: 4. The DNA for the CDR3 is TGTGCCAGCAGCTTTCTAGCGGGAGGGGGGGAGCAGTACTTC. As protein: CASSFLAGGGEQYF.

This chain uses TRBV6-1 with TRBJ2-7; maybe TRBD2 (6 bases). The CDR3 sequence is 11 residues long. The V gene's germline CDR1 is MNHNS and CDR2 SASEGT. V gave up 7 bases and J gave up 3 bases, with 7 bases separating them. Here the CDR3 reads CASKGGYEQYF. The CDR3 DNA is TGTGCCAGCAAGGGAGGCTACGAGCAGTACTTC.

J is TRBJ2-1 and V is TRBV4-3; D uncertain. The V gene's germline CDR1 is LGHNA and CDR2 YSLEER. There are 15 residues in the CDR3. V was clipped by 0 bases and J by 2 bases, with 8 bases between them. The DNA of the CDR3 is TGCGCCAGCAGCCAAGACTACCCGCCCTACAATGAGCAGTTCTTC. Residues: CASSQDYPPYNEQFF.

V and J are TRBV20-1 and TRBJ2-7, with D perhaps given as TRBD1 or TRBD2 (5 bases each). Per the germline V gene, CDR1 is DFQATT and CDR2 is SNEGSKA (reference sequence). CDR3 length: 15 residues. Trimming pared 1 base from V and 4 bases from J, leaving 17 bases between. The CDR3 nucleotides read TGCAGTGCTAGAGGGGGGTGGCGGGTCCTATACGAGCAGTACTTC. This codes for CSARGGWRVLYEQYF.

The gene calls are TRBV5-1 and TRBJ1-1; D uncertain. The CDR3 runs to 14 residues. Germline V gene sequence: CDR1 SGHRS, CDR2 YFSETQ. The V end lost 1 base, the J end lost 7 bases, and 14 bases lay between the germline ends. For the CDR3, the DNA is TGCGCCAGCAGCTTGCTTACCCTCGGCGGTGAAGCTTTCTTT. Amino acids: CASSLLTLGGEAFF. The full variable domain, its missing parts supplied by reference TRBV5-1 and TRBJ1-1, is KAGVTQTPRYLIKTRGQQVTLSCSPISGHRSVSWYQQTPGQGLQFLFEYFSETQRNKGNFPGRFSGRQFSNSRSEMNVSTLELGDSALYLCASSLLTLGGEAFFGQGTRLTVV.

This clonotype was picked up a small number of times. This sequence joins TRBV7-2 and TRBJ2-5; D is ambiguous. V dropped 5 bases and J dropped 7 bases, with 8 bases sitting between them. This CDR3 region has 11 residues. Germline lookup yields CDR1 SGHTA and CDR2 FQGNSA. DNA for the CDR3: TGTGCCAGCAGCCCTGACGCGACCCAGTACTTC. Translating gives CASSPDATQYF.

In nucleotides, the CDR3 is TGTGCCAGCCTTAGGGGTTCCTATAATTCACCCCTCCACTTT. It is translated as CASLRGSYNSPLHF. The chain combines TRBV7-2 with TRBJ1-6, with D tentatively TRBD1 (5 bases). Trimming stripped 8 bases from V and 1 base from J, with 9 bases between. Germline V gives CDR1 SGHTA, CDR2 FQGNSA. This CDR3 region has 14 residues.

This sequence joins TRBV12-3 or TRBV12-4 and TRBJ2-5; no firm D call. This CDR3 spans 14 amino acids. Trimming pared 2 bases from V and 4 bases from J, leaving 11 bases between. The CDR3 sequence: CASSLWSGVETQYF. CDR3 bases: TGTGCCAGCAGTTTATGGTCAGGCGTAGAGACCCAGTACTTC.

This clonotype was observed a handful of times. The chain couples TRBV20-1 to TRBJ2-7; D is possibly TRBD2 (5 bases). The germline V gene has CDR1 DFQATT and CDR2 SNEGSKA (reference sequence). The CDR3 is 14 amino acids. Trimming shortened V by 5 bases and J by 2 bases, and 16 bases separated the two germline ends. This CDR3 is CSAYPPGNTYEQYF. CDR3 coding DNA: TGCAGTGCTTACCCCCCCGGGAACACCTACGAGCAGTACTTC.

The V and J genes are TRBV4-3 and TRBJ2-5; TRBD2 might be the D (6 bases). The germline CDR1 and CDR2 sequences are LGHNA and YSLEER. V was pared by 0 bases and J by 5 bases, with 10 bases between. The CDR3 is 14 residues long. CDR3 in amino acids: CASSQDPGRETQYF. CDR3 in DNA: TGCGCCAGCAGCCAAGATCCAGGGAGGGAGACCCAGTACTTC.

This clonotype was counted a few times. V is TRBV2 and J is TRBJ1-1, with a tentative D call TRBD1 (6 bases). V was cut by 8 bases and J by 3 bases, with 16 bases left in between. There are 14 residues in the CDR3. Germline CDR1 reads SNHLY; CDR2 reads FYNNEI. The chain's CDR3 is CASSRGGVDTEAFF. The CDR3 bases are TGTGCCAGCTCGAGGGGGGGCGTCGACACTGAAGCTTTCTTT.

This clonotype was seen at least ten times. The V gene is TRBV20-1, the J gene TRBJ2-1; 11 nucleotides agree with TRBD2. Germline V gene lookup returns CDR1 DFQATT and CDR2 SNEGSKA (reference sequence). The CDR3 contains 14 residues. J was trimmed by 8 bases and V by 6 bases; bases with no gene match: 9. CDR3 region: CSANPSGGFYEQFF. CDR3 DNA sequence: TGCAGTGCCAATCCTAGCGGGGGGTTCTATGAGCAGTTCTTC.

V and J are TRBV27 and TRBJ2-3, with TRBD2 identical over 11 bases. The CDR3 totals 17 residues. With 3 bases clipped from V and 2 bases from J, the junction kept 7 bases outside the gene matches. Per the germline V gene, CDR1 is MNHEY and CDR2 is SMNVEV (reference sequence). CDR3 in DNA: TGTGCCAGCAGTTTCCTTAGCGGGAGGGTCCCCACAGATACGCAGTATTTT. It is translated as CASSFLSGRVPTDTQYF.

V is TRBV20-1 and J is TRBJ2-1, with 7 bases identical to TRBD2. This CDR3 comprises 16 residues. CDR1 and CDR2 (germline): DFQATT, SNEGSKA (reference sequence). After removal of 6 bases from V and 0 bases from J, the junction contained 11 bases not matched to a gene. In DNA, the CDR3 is TGCAGTGCGAAAAGCGGGATGGGGAGCTCCTACAATGAGCAGTTCTTC. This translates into CSAKSGMGSSYNEQFF.

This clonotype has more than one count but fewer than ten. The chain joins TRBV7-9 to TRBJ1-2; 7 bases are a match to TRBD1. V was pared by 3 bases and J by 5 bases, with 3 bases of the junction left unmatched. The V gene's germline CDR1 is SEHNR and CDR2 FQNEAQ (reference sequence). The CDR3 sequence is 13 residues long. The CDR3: CASSFGQAYGYTF. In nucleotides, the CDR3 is TGTGCCAGCAGCTTTGGACAGGCTTATGGCTACACCTTC.

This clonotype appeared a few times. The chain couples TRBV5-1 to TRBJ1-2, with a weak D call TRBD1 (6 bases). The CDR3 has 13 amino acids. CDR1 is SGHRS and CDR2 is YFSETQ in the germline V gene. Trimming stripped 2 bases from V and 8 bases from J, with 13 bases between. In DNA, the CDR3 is TGCGCCAGCAGCTTCTCAGGGGCGAGAGGCTACACCTTC. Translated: CASSFSGARGYTF.

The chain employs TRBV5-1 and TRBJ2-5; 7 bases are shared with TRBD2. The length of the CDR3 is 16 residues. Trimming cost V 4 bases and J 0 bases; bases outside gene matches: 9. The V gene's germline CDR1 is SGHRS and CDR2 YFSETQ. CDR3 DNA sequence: TGCGCCAGCAGCCCCCGGACTAGTAAACACCAAGAGACCCAGTACTTC. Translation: CASSPRTSKHQETQYF.

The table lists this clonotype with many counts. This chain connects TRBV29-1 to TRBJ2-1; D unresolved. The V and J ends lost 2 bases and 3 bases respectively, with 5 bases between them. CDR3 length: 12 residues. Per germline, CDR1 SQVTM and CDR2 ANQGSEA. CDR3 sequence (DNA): TGCAGCGTTGAACGCAGCTACAATGAGCAGTTCTTC. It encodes CSVERSYNEQFF.